A selection of T cell receptor beta chains follows, all from one sample in a study of T-cell memory formation after mild COVID-19. Using its own MiXCR run on the 5' RACE reads, TCRdb lists one record per CDR3 protein. Counted here are over 450,000 distinct CDR3 sequences, roughly 21% occurring once; the ten biggest clones make up approximately 12%. Source material: PBMCs or a T cell subset sorted from them (not recorded which). Receptor source: an adult woman who had mild COVID-19 (a few samples of this study predate the infection). Cell type and time point are not known. Each CDR3 is given with its conserved first and last residue. The D gene is left open where the match is weak. Expanded clones get a size class; other rows say once, few or many, or leave the size out.

v_gene	d_gene	j_gene	abundance	CDR3nt	CDR3aa
TRBV5-1	TRBD2	TRBJ2-1	few	TGCGCCAGCAGCACGGGGACTAGCTATGATAATGAGCAGTTCTTC	CASSTGTSYDNEQFF
TRBV7-9	TRBD1	TRBJ1-4	few	TGTGCCAGCAGTCAGGGACAGTCTCCAAATGAAAAACTGTTTTTT	CASSQGQSPNEKLFF
TRBV5-1	TRBD2	TRBJ2-1	.	TGCGCCAGCAGCGTGACTAGCGTCCGTGAGCAGTTCTTC	CASSVTSVREQFF
TRBV10-3	.	TRBJ2-3	few	TGTGCCATCTTTAAAGAGCGGTCCACAGATACGCAGTATTTT	CAIFKERSTDTQYF
TRBV7-3	TRBD1	TRBJ2-7	.	TGTGCCAGCAGCCCGGGGACAGGGTACGGCTACGAGCAGTACTTC	CASSPGTGYGYEQYF
TRBV5-1	TRBD2	TRBJ2-3	.	TGCGCCAGCAGCAGAGGACTAGCGGGGGGCCCGGGCACAGATACGCAGTATTTT	CASSRGLAGGPGTDTQYF
TRBV30	.	TRBJ2-7	few	TGTGCCTGGAGTGTAAGGGCAGAGACCTACGAGCAGTACTTC	CAWSVRAETYEQYF
TRBV7-9	.	TRBJ1-2	.	TGTGCCAGCAGCTTCCCGGCGGAAGGCTACACCTTC	CASSFPAEGYTF
TRBV24-1	.	TRBJ1-5	.	TGTGCCACCAACGCCGACGGCAATCAGCCCCAGCATTTT	CATNADGNQPQHF
TRBV3-1	.	TRBJ1-2	once	TGTGCCAGCAGACTCCGGGCCTCCGAGGGTGGCTACACCTTC	CASRLRASEGGYTF
TRBV5-1	.	TRBJ2-3	.	TGCGCCAGCAGCTTGGAGTCGGACACAGATACGCAGTATTTT	CASSLESDTDTQYF
TRBV27	TRBD2	TRBJ2-7	few	TGTGCCAGCAGGAAAATCGGCGGGAGGGGTTCCTACGAGCAGTACTTC	CASRKIGGRGSYEQYF
TRBV20-1	TRBD2	TRBJ2-1	.	TGCAGTGCCCAAGACGGAGCGGGAGGACCGGGGGATGAGCAGTTCTTC	CSAQDGAGGPGDEQFF
TRBV6-2/TRBV6-3	.	TRBJ2-3	.	TGTGCCAGCAGCCTTGGATCATTCACAGATACGCAGTATTTT	CASSLGSFTDTQYF
TRBV6-1	TRBD2	TRBJ2-1	.	TGTGCCAGCAGTGATACGGTAGCGGGATGGTTTGAGCAGTTCTTC	CASSDTVAGWFEQFF
TRBV29-1	TRBD2	TRBJ2-7	.	TGCAGCGTTGAAGTCTGGCACCAAGGACTAGCGGACCTCCCCTACGAGCAGTACTTC	CSVEVWHQGLADLPYEQYF
TRBV5-1	.	TRBJ2-1	once	TGCGCCAGCAGCTTTCGGCGCGGCTACAATGAGCAGTTCTTC	CASSFRRGYNEQFF
TRBV7-6	TRBD2	TRBJ2-5	few	TGTGCCAGCAGCCCCCGACTAGCGGAGACCCAGTACTTC	CASSPRLAETQYF
TRBV7-6	TRBD2	TRBJ2-1	few	TGTGCCAGCAGCAGCACTAGCGGGAGCCCGGGGAGAAATGAGCAGTTCTTC	CASSSTSGSPGRNEQFF
TRBV5-1	TRBD1	TRBJ1-1	.	TGCGCCAGCAGCAAGGACAGGGCGGACACTGAAGCTTTCTTT	CASSKDRADTEAFF
TRBV27	.	TRBJ2-1	few	TGTGCCAGCGGCGAGAGGCCTGAGCAGTTCTTC	CASGERPEQFF
TRBV7-3	.	TRBJ1-4	.	TGTGCCCGTAGAACCTGGCAATCTAATGAAAAACTGTTTTTT	CARRTWQSNEKLFF
TRBV7-9	TRBD2	TRBJ2-3	.	TGTGCCAGCAGTCCTCCGGGAGGGGGAACACCCACAGATACGCAGTATTTT	CASSPPGGGTPTDTQYF
TRBV6-5	.	TRBJ1-6	.	TGTGCCAGCATGGAGGGCTCCGGGTTCGGTAATTCACCCCTCCACTTT	CASMEGSGFGNSPLHF
TRBV5-1	TRBD2	TRBJ2-1	.	TGCGCCAGCAGCTCGGTACTAGCGGGAGGGCAATCGCCTACGTACAATGAGCAGTTCTTC	CASSSVLAGGQSPTYNEQFF
TRBV3-1	.	TRBJ2-2	.	TGTGCCAGCAGCCAAGCTGTGACAGTAGTGGCCGGGGAGCTGTTTTTT	CASSQAVTVVAGELFF
TRBV24-1	.	TRBJ2-6	once	TGTGCCACCAGTGAGGCCGTTGGGGTTGCCGGGGCCAACGTCCTGACTTTC	CATSEAVGVAGANVLTF
TRBV16	.	TRBJ2-1	.	TGTGCCAGCAGCCGAGCTAAAGAGCAGTTCTTC	CASSRAKEQFF
TRBV24-1	TRBD1	TRBJ1-1	.	TGTGCCACCAGTGATCCTCGGACAGGGAACACTGAAGCTTTCTTT	CATSDPRTGNTEAFF
TRBV4-1	.	TRBJ2-5	.	TGCGCCAGCAGCCAAGATGAGTACAGACAAGAGACCCAGTACTTC	CASSQDEYRQETQYF
TRBV6-6	.	TRBJ2-7	few	TGTGCCAGCAGCCGAGGGATGCTCGTAGACACCTACGAGCAGTACTTC	CASSRGMLVDTYEQYF
TRBV29-1	.	TRBJ2-5	.	TGCAGCGTTGACTCCGCAGGTCAAGGGGAGACCCAGTACTTC	CSVDSAGQGETQYF
TRBV9	.	TRBJ1-3	few	TGTGCCAGCAGTTGGACAGATCTTGGAAACACCATATATTTT	CASSWTDLGNTIYF
TRBV4-3	.	TRBJ1-1	few	TGCGCCAGCAGCCAAGACGGGGGTGGCAGGGGTAAAACTGAAGCTTTCTTT	CASSQDGGGRGKTEAFF
TRBV5-1	.	TRBJ1-6	.	TGCGCCAGCAGCTTGGCTAACGGCGGGGGAAATTCACCCCTCCACTTT	CASSLANGGGNSPLHF
TRBV29-1	.	TRBJ2-3	few	TGCAGCGCCAAGAGGAACTTGCCTAGCACAGATACGCAGTATTTT	CSAKRNLPSTDTQYF
TRBV29-1	.	TRBJ2-3	few	TGCAGCGTTGAAGATGAAGGGCGGGAGCAGTATTTT	CSVEDEGREQYF
TRBV12-3/TRBV12-4	.	TRBJ2-3	few	TGTGCCAGCAGAGGGACCCACATGGGAACAGATACGCAGTATTTT	CASRGTHMGTDTQYF
TRBV5-1	.	TRBJ2-7	.	TGCGCCAGCAGCTTTAAGCGGGACAGCTTCTCCTACGAGCAGTACTTC	CASSFKRDSFSYEQYF
TRBV7-9	.	TRBJ1-5	.	TGTGCCAGCAGCTCGGACAGTTATAGCAATCAGCCCCAGCATTTT	CASSSDSYSNQPQHF
TRBV7-3	TRBD2	TRBJ2-3	.	TGTGCCAGCAGCCCACGGGGGGGGAATTTT	CASSPRGGNF
TRBV18	.	TRBJ1-4	.	TGTGCCAGCTCCCTTGACTACGGACGAGAAAAACTGTTTTTT	CASSLDYGREKLFF
TRBV30	.	TRBJ2-1	.	TGTGCCTGGGCCCCGGGAGTGGGGGACAATGAGCAGTTCTTC	CAWAPGVGDNEQFF
TRBV5-1	.	TRBJ1-2	.	TGCGCCAGCAGCCCGGGGTTACGTGGCTACACCTTC	CASSPGLRGYTF